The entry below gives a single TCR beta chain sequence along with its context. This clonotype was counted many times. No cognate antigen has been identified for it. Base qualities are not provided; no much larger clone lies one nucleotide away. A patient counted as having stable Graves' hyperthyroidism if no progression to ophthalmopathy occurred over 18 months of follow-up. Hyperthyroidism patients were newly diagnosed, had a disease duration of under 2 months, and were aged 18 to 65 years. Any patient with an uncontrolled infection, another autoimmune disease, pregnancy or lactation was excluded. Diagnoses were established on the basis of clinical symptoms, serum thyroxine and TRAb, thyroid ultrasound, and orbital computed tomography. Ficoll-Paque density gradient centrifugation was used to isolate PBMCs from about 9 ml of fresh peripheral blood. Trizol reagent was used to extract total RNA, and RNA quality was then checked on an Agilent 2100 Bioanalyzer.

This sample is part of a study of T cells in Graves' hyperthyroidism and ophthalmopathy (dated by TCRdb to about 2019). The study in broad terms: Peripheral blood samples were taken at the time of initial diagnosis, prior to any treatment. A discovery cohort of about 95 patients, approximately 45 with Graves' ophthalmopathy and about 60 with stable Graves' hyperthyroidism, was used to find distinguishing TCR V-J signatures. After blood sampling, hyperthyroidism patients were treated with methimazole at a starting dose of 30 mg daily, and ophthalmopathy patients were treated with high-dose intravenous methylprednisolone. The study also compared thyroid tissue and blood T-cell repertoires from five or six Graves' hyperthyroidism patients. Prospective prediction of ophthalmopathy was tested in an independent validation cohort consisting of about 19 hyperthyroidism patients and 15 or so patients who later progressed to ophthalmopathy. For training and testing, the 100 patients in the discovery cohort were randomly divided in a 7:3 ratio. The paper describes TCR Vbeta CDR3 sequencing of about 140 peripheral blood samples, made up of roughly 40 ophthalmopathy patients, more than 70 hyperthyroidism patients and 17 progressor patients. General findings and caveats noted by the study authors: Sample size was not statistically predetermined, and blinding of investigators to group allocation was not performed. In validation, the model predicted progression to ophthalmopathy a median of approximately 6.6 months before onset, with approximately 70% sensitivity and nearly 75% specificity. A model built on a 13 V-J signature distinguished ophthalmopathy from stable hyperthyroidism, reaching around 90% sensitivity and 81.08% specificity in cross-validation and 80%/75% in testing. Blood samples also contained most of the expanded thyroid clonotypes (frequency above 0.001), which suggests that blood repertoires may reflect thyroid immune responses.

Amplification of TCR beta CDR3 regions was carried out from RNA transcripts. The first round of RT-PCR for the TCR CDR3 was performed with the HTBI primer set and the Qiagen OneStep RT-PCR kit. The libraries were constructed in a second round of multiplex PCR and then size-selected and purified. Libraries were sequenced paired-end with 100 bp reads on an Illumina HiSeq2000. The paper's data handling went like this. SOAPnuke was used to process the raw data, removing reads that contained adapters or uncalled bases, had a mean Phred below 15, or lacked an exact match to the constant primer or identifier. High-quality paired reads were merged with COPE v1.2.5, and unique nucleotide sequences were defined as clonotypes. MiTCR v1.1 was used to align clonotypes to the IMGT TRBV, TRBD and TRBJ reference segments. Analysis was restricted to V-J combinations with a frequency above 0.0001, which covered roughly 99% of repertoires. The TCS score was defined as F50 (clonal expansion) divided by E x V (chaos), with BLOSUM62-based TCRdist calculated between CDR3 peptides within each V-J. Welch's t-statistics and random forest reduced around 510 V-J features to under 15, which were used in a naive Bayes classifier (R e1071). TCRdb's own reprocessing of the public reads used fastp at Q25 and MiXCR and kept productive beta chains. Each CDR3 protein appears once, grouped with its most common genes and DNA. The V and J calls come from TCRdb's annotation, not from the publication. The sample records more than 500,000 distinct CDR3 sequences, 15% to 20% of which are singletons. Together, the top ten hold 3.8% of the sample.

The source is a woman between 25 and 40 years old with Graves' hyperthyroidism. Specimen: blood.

The bases read TGTGCCAGCAGTGAATTCCCACGCTCCTACAATGAGCAGTTCTTC. This translates into CASSEFPRSYNEQFF. The rearrangement joined TRBV6-1 to TRBJ2-1, with no confidently assigned D gene. V is clipped by 2 bases and J by 0 bases, and the sequence between their germline boundaries is 8 bases long. Its CDR3 holds 15 amino acids, cysteine through phenylalanine. The CDR3 DNA has 45 bases and is translated from base 1. For CDR1 and CDR2, the germline V gene lists MNHNS and SASEGT.